One T cell receptor beta chain is described in this entry. Its antigen remains unidentified. This record belongs to a study of cytomegalovirus exposure and HLA in healthy donors. Points from the study as a whole: Accurate prediction of HLA-A and HLA-B alleles (for most subjects) was reportedly achieved from TCR beta sequences.

Both 60 Vbeta primers and 13 Jbeta primers went into the PCR. Here immunoSEQ multiplex PCR was the method, and the copy in TCRdb shows in-frame clones only, minus some. The sample contains 160,000 or so clones, 75% to 80% of which appear only once. CDR3 length equals 15 residues. V lost 8 bases, J lost 0 bases, and 11 bases lay in between. From germline, CDR1 is MNHEY and CDR2 SVGAGI. The chain joins TRBV6-5 to TRBJ1-6, with D possibly TRBD1 on 6 matching bases. The clonotype comes from a man aged 35-49 years in good health and CMV-seropositive. Sequenced sample: PBMCs. The CDR3 protein is CASLDSSSYNSPLHF. Written as DNA, the CDR3 is TGTGCCAGCCTGGACAGCAGCTCCTATAATTCACCCCTCCACTTT.